The entry below describes one T cell receptor (beta chain). This CDR3 region has 16 residues. The data stem from a study of long-term antiretroviral therapy in people with HIV. Run at survey level, the immunoSEQ assay was version v3.0. Using immunoSEQ multiplex PCR, the repertoire was profiled, and TCRdb retains in-frame clones only, with some absent. This sample has tens of thousands of clones, with around 83% found just once. This specimen consisted of unsorted PBMCs, obtained 0.4 years after starting antiretroviral therapy. This chain connects TRBV21-1 to TRBJ1-1; the DNA was not compared with TRBD1, the D call given in the table. TRBV21-1 constitutes a pseudogene. The receptor was isolated from a man aged 50-60 years with HIV. The CDR3 loop reads CASSKVEGRGRTEAFF. Here the CDR3 DNA reads TGTGCCAGCAGCAAAGTAGAGGGCAGGGGGCGGACTGAAGCTTTCTTT.